Below, one TCR beta chain is given with its context. This specimen belongs to a study of T-cell reconstitution after alpha-beta-depleted transplantation in children. CDR3 length: 12 residues. The germline CDR1 and CDR2 sequences are LGHDT and YNNKEL (reference sequence). Trimming stripped 1 base from V and 7 bases from J, with 8 bases between. Construction of the TCRbeta library involved unique molecular identifiers. A single record per CDR3 protein comes from TCRdb applying MiXCR to the PCR reads. Of over 200,000 distinct CDR3 sequences in the sample, approximately 9.5% were seen once. This sequence originates from a human donor who donated a stem cell graft to a child with acute lymphoblastic leukemia. This chain links TRBV3-1 with TRBJ2-7; no firm D call. The sample here was PBMCs from the stem cell graft donor, taken from the stem cell graft. In DNA form, the CDR3 reads TGTGCCAGCAGCCAAGTCAACTGGGAGCAGTACTTC. The encoded protein is CASSQVNWEQYF.